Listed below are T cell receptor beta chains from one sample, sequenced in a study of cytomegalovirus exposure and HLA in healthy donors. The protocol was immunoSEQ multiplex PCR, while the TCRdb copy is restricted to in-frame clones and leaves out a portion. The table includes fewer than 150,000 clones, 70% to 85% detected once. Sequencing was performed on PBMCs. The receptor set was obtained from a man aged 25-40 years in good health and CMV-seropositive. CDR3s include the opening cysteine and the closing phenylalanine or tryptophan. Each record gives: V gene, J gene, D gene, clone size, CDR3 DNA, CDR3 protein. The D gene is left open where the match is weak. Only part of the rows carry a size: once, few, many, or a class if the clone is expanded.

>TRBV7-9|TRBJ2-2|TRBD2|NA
TGTGCCAGCAGCTTGCGGGGGGACGGGGAGCTGTTTTTT
CASSLRGDGELFF
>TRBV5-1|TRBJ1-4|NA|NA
TGCGCCAGCAGCCGGGGGAAGGGACTCGAAAAACTGTTTTTT
CASSRGKGLEKLFF
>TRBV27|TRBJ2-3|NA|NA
TGTGCCAGCAGTCCCTTACAGGGAAAGCACTATACGCAGTATTTT
CASSPLQGKHYTQYF
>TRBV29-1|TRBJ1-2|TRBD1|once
TGCAGCGCTGACAGGGGGCTTCATGGCTACACCTTC
CSADRGLHGYTF
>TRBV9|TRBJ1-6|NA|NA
TGTGCCAGCAGCGCGACGACAGGAAATTCACCCCTCCACTTT
CASSATTGNSPLHF
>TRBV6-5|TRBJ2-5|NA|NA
TGTGCCAGCAGTTACTTTTCTGGCAGCCAAGAGACCCAGTACTTC
CASSYFSGSQETQYF
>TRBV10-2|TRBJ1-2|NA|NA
TGCGCCAGCAGTGAGTCCGGGGGAGGCTATGGCTACACCTTC
CASSESGGGYGYTF
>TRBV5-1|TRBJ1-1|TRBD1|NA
TGCGCCAGCAGCCGGACAGGGGGATTCAAGAACACTGAAGCTTTCTTT
CASSRTGGFKNTEAFF
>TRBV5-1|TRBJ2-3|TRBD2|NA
TGCGCCAGCAGCTTGGGACTAGCGGGGGGCACAGATACGCAGTATTTT
CASSLGLAGGTDTQYF
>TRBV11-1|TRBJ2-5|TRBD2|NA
TGTGCCAGCAGCTTAGGTCCTGCGGGAGGGCCTGGAAAGACCCAGTACTTC
CASSLGPAGGPGKTQYF